This T cell receptor (beta chain) was obtained from a study of OX40 agonist ivuxolimab in advanced cancers. Anyone with autoimmune disease history or systemic immunosuppression was excluded. CDR1 and CDR2 from the germline V gene are MNHEY and SMNVEV (reference sequence). V shed 6 bases, J shed 4 bases, and the junction held 5 bases outside the gene matches. The CDR3 totals 14 residues. Measured with immunoSEQ multiplex PCR; TCRdb has only the in-frame clones, and not every one. The repertoire holds around 70,000 clones, with roughly 80% as singletons. The TCR sequence derives from an adult with an advanced solid tumor such as melanoma, head and neck, liver or kidney cancer. The rearrangement links TRBV27 to TRBJ1-2; 10 bases map to TRBD1. The sample was CD4+ or CD8+ T cells sorted from blood, taken in a trial of the OX40 agonist ivuxolimab. Here the CDR3 DNA reads TGTGCCAGCAGCTCAAGGACAGGGGGCTATGGCTACACCTTC. Protein: CASSSRTGGYGYTF.